This T cell receptor beta chain is drawn from a study of T cells after posttransplantation cyclophosphamide. Assay: immunoSEQ multiplex PCR; the TCRdb copy retains only in-frame clones and omits some. Among about 16,000 clones listed, 94% were seen once. V was pared by 6 bases and J by 2 bases, with 8 bases between. Germline CDR1 MNHEY, CDR2 SVGAGI. The CDR3 is made up of 13 amino acids. About this clone itself: Its matching antigen is unknown.

Cells defined as naive were viable CD3+CD4+ or CD3+CD8+ and CCR7+CD45RA+CD45RO-CD95-CD27+CD28+. Study-wide findings and caveats: Recipient CMV seropositivity and CMV reactivation strongly tracked TRB clonality. Donor-recipient repertoire similarity was low at 1-2 months, rising over year one.

The sequenced sample consisted of naive CD4+ T cells sorted from blood. This chain connects TRBV6-5 to TRBJ1-3; D uncertain. The clonotype originates from a woman aged 50 to 60 in good health and a related stem cell transplant donor. CDR3 amino acids: CASRGRPGNTIYF. The CDR3 nucleotides read TGTGCCAGCAGGGGGAGGCCTGGAAACACCATATATTTT.